The present TCR beta chain was sequenced within a study of T cell responses to AZD1222 COVID-19 vaccine. The table came from immunoSEQ multiplex PCR; TCRdb's copy has only in-frame clones and leaves some out. The table includes roughly 100,000 clones, 88% detected once. Comments on this clone: Its antigen is still unknown.

The analysis combined second doses at about 4 or about 12 weeks. Study-wide results and caveats: Donors, mostly white British, included more females; clonal diversity was possibly underestimated. Repertoires were obtained solely post-peak T cell response. Rises in breadth and depth of Spike-specific TCRs came after two AZD1222 doses.

Deletions cut 1 base from V and 5 bases from J, with 18 bases between. Germline V gene data show CDR1 as MDHEN and CDR2 as SYDVKM. This CDR3 is built from 17 residues. This sequence was found in an adult who received the AZD1222 COVID-19 vaccine. The sequencing used peripheral blood, collected 28 days after the second AZD1222 dose. V gene TRBV28 combines with J gene TRBJ2-1; perhaps TRBD1 as D (5 bases). The CDR3 spells CASSLFGEGAFNNEQFF. CDR3 nucleotides: TGTGCCAGCAGTTTATTCGGCGAAGGGGCCTTCAACAATGAGCAGTTCTTC.